This passage covers 30 T cell receptor beta chains from one sample sequenced in a study of blood T cell repertoires in COVID-19 (TCRdb year 2020). Libraries were made using the immunoSEQ multiplex PCR assay. TCRdb holds this immuneACCESS table with in-frame rearrangements only. Some clones are missing; in checked studies, unresolved V genes explain under half, and the rest has no known cause. The sample records some 210,000 clones, approximately 81% of which are singletons. Clones ranked in the top ten supply approximately 19% of the sample. The sequenced material came from peripheral blood. Source of these receptors: a human donor in a cohort sampled during active COVID-19.

V usage is TRBV3-1 (or the pseudogene TRBV3-2) and J usage is TRBJ2-2; D remains ambiguous. CDR1 and CDR2 (germline): LGHDT, YNNKEL (reference sequence). The ends were cut back, 1 base at V and 2 bases at J, with 11 bases in the middle. This CDR3 region has 16 residues. CDR3 nucleotide sequence: TGTGCCAGCAGCCAAGTTCTGCGGAAAAACACCGGGGAGCTGTTTTTT. This codes for CASSQVLRKNTGELFF.

The CDR3 spells CSASKSGSPDEQYF. The CDR3, as DNA: TGCAGTGCTAGTAAAAGCGGGAGTCCCGACGAGCAGTACTTC. This sequence joins TRBV20-1 and TRBJ2-7; 8 nucleotides align to TRBD2. The CDR3 sequence is 14 residues long. With V trimmed by 3 bases and J by 5 bases, 9 bases remained unmatched. Looked up from germline, CDR1 is DFQATT and CDR2 is SNEGSKA (reference sequence).

The chain uses TRBV7-9 and TRBJ1-1; possibly TRBD1 for D (5 bases). The V end was cut by 1 base, the J end by 2 bases, with 8 bases between. This CDR3 comprises 14 residues. Germline CDR1 is SEHNR and CDR2 is FQNEAQ (reference sequence). The CDR3 is CASSLGTPNTEAFF. The CDR3 DNA is TGTGCCAGCAGCTTAGGGACACCCAACACTGAAGCTTTCTTT. Based on the CDR3 plus reference TRBV7-9 and TRBJ1-1, the full variable domain is DTGVSQNPRHKITKRGQNVTFRCDPISEHNRLYWYRQTLGQGPEFLTYFQNEAQLEKSRLLSDRFSAERPKGSFSTLEIQRTEQGDSAMYLCASSLGTPNTEAFFGQGTRLTVV.

This chain connects TRBV5-1 to TRBJ2-3; D might be TRBD2 (5 bases). Trimming cost V 4 bases and J 5 bases, with 11 bases left between them. Germline values: CDR1 SGHRS, CDR2 YFSETQ. This CDR3 comprises 13 residues. In DNA, the CDR3 is TGCGCCAGCAGCCCGTCTGGAGGAGATACGCAGTATTTT. It is translated as CASSPSGGDTQYF.

The J gene is TRBJ1-6, the V gene TRBV7-3; no reliable D call. The CDR3 totals 14 residues. Looked up from germline, CDR1 is SGHTA and CDR2 is FQGTGA. Trimming took 2 bases from V and 12 from J, leaving 14 bases between them. The CDR3 DNA follows: TGTGCCAGCAGCTTATCCCGGCCTCGGGGACCCCTCCACTTT. Its translation is CASSLSRPRGPLHF. The full variable domain, with the rest looked up from reference TRBV7-3 and TRBJ1-6, is GAGVSQTPSNKVTEKGKYVELRCDPISGHTALYWYRQSLGQGPEFLIYFQGTGAADDSGLPNDRFFAVRPEGSVSTLKIQRTERGDSAVYLCASSLSRPRGPLHFGNGTRLTVT.

The chain couples TRBV28 to TRBJ1-6; 8 bases fit TRBD1. The germline V gene has CDR1 MDHEN and CDR2 SYDVKM. Germline trimming cut 3 bases from V and 6 bases from J; bases unmatched to any gene: 10. The CDR3 is 17 amino acids. The CDR3, as DNA: TGTGCCAGCAGTTTGACCCACAGGGGGTCCCTTAATTCACCCCTCCACTTT. The encoded protein is CASSLTHRGSLNSPLHF.

This chain links TRBV18 with TRBJ1-3; D call uncertain. The CDR3 runs 17 residues. Germline V gene data show CDR1 as KGHSH and CDR2 as LQKENI. V lost 3 bases, J lost 0 bases, and 15 bases lay in between. CDR3 bases: TGTGCCAGCTCACCGATAAGCGGGGAACGCTCTGGAAACACCATATATTTT. Translated, it gives CASSPISGERSGNTIYF.

The chain employs TRBV5-1 and TRBJ2-1; possible D gene TRBD2, 5 bases. The V and J ends lost 5 bases and 5 bases respectively, with 8 bases between them. Looked up from germline, CDR1 is SGHRS and CDR2 is YFSETQ. The CDR3 has 12 amino acids. CDR3 residues: CASRRVNNEQFF. The CDR3 DNA follows: TGCGCCAGCAGGCGGGTGAACAATGAGCAGTTCTTC. The entire variable domain, with the rest obtained from reference TRBV5-1 and TRBJ2-1, is as follows: KAGVTQTPRYLIKTRGQQVTLSCSPISGHRSVSWYQQTPGQGLQFLFEYFSETQRNKGNFPGRFSGRQFSNSRSEMNVSTLELGDSALYLCASRRVNNEQFFGPGTRLTVL.

This clone was detected a few times. The V gene is TRBV3-1 (or the pseudogene TRBV3-2), the J gene TRBJ2-3; no clear D gene. The germline V and J ends were trimmed by 2 bases and 5 bases, with 5 bases remaining between them. CDR3 length: 12 amino acids. Germline V lookup: CDR1 LGHDT, CDR2 YNNKEL (reference sequence). The CDR3 DNA follows: TGTGCCAGCAGCCAATCAGGAGATACGCAGTATTTT. Amino acid sequence: CASSQSGDTQYF.

In its sample, this clone was seen once. The gene calls are TRBV10-1 and TRBJ2-6; 14 bases fit TRBD2. This CDR3 region has 15 residues. Germline V gene lookup returns CDR1 WNHNN and CDR2 SYGVQD (reference sequence). Trimming at V came to 5 bases and at J to 12 bases, leaving 6 bases not matched to a gene. CDR3 nucleotide sequence: TGCGCCAGCAGTTCCGGACTAGCGGGGGGCGGCGTCCTGACTTTC. Encoded protein: CASSSGLAGGGVLTF.

This chain uses TRBV4-1 with TRBJ1-2, with D unclear. Germline assignment: CDR1 MGHRA and CDR2 YSYEKL. V lost 3 bases and J lost 7, with 9 bases in between. CDR3 length: 12 residues. CDR3 sequence reads: CASSHVTGGYTF. The CDR3 DNA reads TGCGCCAGCAGCCATGTCACGGGTGGCTACACCTTC.

V gene TRBV12-5 combines with J gene TRBJ2-3; 7 bases line up with TRBD2. The germline CDR1 and CDR2 sequences are LGHNT and FRNRAP. J gave up 2 bases and V 5 bases, and 22 bases lay outside the gene matches. The CDR3 is made up of 20 amino acids. CDR3 loop: CASGTRGGSREQHHTDTQYF. The CDR3 DNA reads as TGTGCTAGTGGTACGCGTGGGGGTTCGCGGGAGCAACACCACACAGATACGCAGTATTTT.

The chain uses TRBV27 and TRBJ2-1; D possibly corresponds to TRBD1 (5 bases). Germline lookup yields CDR1 MNHEY and CDR2 SMNVEV (reference sequence). The CDR3 has 15 amino acids. V dropped 8 bases and J dropped 5 bases, with 19 bases sitting between them. In DNA form, the CDR3 reads TGTGCCAGCTCTTGGGGTAGTGGGGCGCACAATGAGCAGTTCTTC. It translates to CASSWGSGAHNEQFF.

The genes are TRBV5-1 and TRBJ1-1; D is perhaps TRBD1 (5 bases). V was shortened by 5 bases and J by 2 bases, with 10 bases between the two germline ends. This CDR3 has 13 residues. Per germline, CDR1 SGHRS and CDR2 YFSETQ. CDR3 protein: CASSYDSNTEAFF. The CDR3, as DNA: TGCGCCAGCAGTTATGACAGTAACACTGAAGCTTTCTTT.

The V call is TRBV6-6, the J call TRBJ2-7, with D maybe TRBD1 (6 bases). Germline assignment: CDR1 MNHNY and CDR2 SVGAGI (reference sequence). The V end lost 0 bases, the J end lost 5 bases, and 14 bases lay between the germline ends. The CDR3 spans 15 residues. Here the CDR3 DNA reads TGTGCCAGCAGTTACTCGGGCAGGGGTTTAGACGAGCAGTACGTC. Protein: CASSYSGRGLDEQYV.

The chain recombines TRBV9 with TRBJ2-5; 7 bases line up with TRBD1. This CDR3 contains 14 residues. The germline V gene has CDR1 SGDLS and CDR2 YYNGEE. The trim removed 0 bases at V and 5 bases at J, leaving 4 bases unmatched. CDR3 nucleotides: TGTGCCAGCAGCGTAGATAGGGGGCCTGAGACCCAGTACTTC. This gives the protein CASSVDRGPETQYF.

J is TRBJ1-1 and V is TRBV18, with D maybe TRBD1 (6 bases). The CDR3 length is 13 residues. CDR1 is KGHSH, CDR2 LQKENI, per germline. Trimming pared 3 bases from V and 4 bases from J, leaving 9 bases between. CDR3 sequence: CASSPQGLTEAFF. The CDR3 region has the DNA TGTGCCAGCTCACCCCAGGGGCTCACTGAAGCTTTCTTT. Full variable domain (remainder filled in from reference TRBV18 and TRBJ1-1): NAGVMQNPRHLVRRRGQEARLRCSPMKGHSHVYWYRQLPEEGLKFMVYLQKENIIDESGMPKERFSAEFPKEGPSILRIQQVVRGDSAAYFCASSPQGLTEAFFGQGTRLTVV.

This clone appeared a single time. This sequence joins TRBV19 and TRBJ2-6; the D gene is possibly TRBD1 (7 bases). The germline V gene encodes CDR1 LNHDA and CDR2 SQIVND (reference sequence). This CDR3 is built from 15 residues. V lost 7 bases, J lost 2 bases, and 12 bases lay in between. In DNA form, the CDR3 reads TGTGCCAGTACCCCAGGGGGGACTGGGGCCAACGTCCTGACTTTC. It yields the protein CASTPGGTGANVLTF.

This chain uses TRBV11-2 with TRBJ2-2; 7 nucleotides align to TRBD2. V trimming: 2 bases; J trimming: 3 bases; junction bases outside the gene matches: 6. Looked up from germline, CDR1 is SGHAT and CDR2 is FQNNGV. The CDR3 spans 16 residues. Written as DNA, the CDR3 is TGTGCCAGCAGCTTACGAGGTGGGGGGGACACCGGGGAGCTGTTTTTT. This encodes CASSLRGGGDTGELFF.

The chain carries TRBV12-5 and TRBJ2-2, with 14 bases that match TRBD2. The CDR3 is 16 residues long. The V gene's germline CDR1 is LGHNT and CDR2 FRNRAP. V was clipped by 5 bases and J by 6 bases; unmatched bases: 5. The CDR3 coding sequence is TGTGCTAGTGGTCAGACTAGCGGGGGGGCTGCCGGGGAGCTGTTTTTT. Residues: CASGQTSGGAAGELFF.

V usage is TRBV3-1 (or the pseudogene TRBV3-2) and J usage is TRBJ2-5; no reliable D call. Per the germline V gene, CDR1 is LGHDT and CDR2 is YNNKEL (reference sequence). This CDR3 is built from 16 residues. V lost 4 bases and J lost 1, with 16 bases in between. CDR3 nucleotides: TGTGCCAGCAGCCGCCTAACAGAATACTTCCAAGAGACCCAGTACTTC. It translates to CASSRLTEYFQETQYF.

The V gene is TRBV2, the J gene TRBJ1-1, with 7 bases identical to TRBD1. Trimming cost V 5 bases and J 2 bases; bases outside gene matches: 5. This CDR3 is built from 14 residues. Germline V gene sequence: CDR1 SNHLY, CDR2 FYNNEI. The CDR3 DNA is TGTGCCAGCAGTCGGGGACAGCTAAACACTGAAGCTTTCTTT. The encoded protein is CASSRGQLNTEAFF.

The rearrangement joins TRBV7-6 to TRBJ2-7, with a weak D call TRBD2 (6 bases). CDR1 is SGHVS and CDR2 is FNYEAQ in the germline V gene. The V end lost 11 bases, the J end lost 3 bases, and 17 bases lay between the germline ends. The CDR3 is 13 amino acids. The CDR3 loop reads CAGGTGPFYEQYF. The DNA for the CDR3 is TGTGCCGGAGGGACCGGGCCGTTCTACGAGCAGTACTTC. Based on the CDR3 plus reference TRBV7-6 and TRBJ2-7, the full variable domain is GAGVSQSPRYKVTKRGQDVALRCDPISGHVSLYWYRQALGQGPEFLTYFNYEAQQDKSGLPNDRFSAERPEGSISTLTIQRTEQRDSAMYRCAGGTGPFYEQYFGPGTRLTVT.

V usage is TRBV10-3 and J usage is TRBJ1-2; 10 nucleotides agree with TRBD1. After removal of 11 bases from V and 6 bases from J, the junction contained 12 bases not matched to a gene. Germline CDR1 ENHRY, CDR2 SYGVKD. This CDR3 contains 14 residues. The DNA for the CDR3 is TGTGCCTCATCGCCTAGGGACAGGGGAAATGGCTACACCTTC. Translation: CASSPRDRGNGYTF.

This clone was seen only once. The chain uses TRBV7-3 and TRBJ2-5, with a weak D call TRBD1 (6 bases). CDR1 and CDR2 (germline): SGHTA, FQGTGA. The CDR3 covers 15 residues. V was shortened by 2 bases and J by 4 bases, with 14 bases between the two germline ends. CDR3 amino acids: CASSLEGVGGETQYF. As DNA, the CDR3 is TGTGCCAGCAGCTTAGAGGGGGTTGGGGGAGAGACCCAGTACTTC.

This chain links TRBV4-1 with TRBJ2-5; 15 positions agree with TRBD2. Unmatched junction bases numbered 7, after V lost 0 bases and J lost 2 bases. Germline-derived CDR1 and CDR2 are MGHRA and YSYEKL. CDR3 size: 19 residues. The DNA of the CDR3 is TGCGCCAGCAGCCAAGACCCGGGACTAGCGGGGGGAACACAAGAGACCCAGTACTTC. Its protein product is CASSQDPGLAGGTQETQYF.

The chain uses TRBV19 and TRBJ1-1; tentatively, D is TRBD1 (5 bases). The germline V gene encodes CDR1 LNHDA and CDR2 SQIVND (reference sequence). Trimming took off 4 bases at V and 4 bases at J, with 22 bases between the two ends. This CDR3 comprises 17 residues. The CDR3 spells CASSTPTETGWVTEAFF. The CDR3 nucleotides are TGTGCCAGTAGTACCCCGACAGAGACCGGTTGGGTCACTGAAGCTTTCTTT.

V usage is TRBV7-3 and J usage is TRBJ2-1; 9 bases are a match to TRBD2. The junction had 4 bases not matched to a gene; V was cut back by 0 bases and J by 7 bases. This CDR3 comprises 15 residues. CDR1 SGHTA and CDR2 FQGTGA come from the germline V gene. CDR3 DNA sequence: TGTGCCAGCAGCTTAACTCTAGCGGGGACGAATGAGCAGTTCTTC. This codes for CASSLTLAGTNEQFF.

The V and J genes are TRBV5-1 and TRBJ2-2; a possible D gene is TRBD1 (7 bases). Trimming took off 1 base at V and 10 bases at J, with 17 bases between the two ends. The V gene's germline CDR1 is SGHRS and CDR2 YFSETQ. The CDR3 has 15 residues. Here the CDR3 reads CASSLTGQGGMELFF. In DNA form, the CDR3 reads TGCGCCAGCAGCTTGACGGGGCAGGGGGGAATGGAGCTGTTTTTT.

The chain links TRBV30 to TRBJ2-3; possible D gene TRBD2, 6 bases. The V gene's germline CDR1 is GTSNPN and CDR2 SVGIG (reference sequence). V dropped 0 bases and J dropped 3 bases, with 13 bases sitting between them. CDR3 length equals 15 residues. The CDR3 DNA reads as TGTGCCTGGAGTGTCACCTGGGGGAGGACAGATACGCAGTATTTT. It yields the protein CAWSVTWGRTDTQYF.